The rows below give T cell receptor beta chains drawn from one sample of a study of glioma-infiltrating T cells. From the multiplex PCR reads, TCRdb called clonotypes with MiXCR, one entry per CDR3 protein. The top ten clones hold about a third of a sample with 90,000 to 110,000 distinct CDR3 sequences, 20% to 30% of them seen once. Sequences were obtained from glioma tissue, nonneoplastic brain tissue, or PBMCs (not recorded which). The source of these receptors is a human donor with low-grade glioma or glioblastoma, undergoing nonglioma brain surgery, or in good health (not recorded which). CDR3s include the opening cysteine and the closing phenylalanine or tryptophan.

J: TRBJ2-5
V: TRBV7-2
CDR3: CASTTTATTTQYF

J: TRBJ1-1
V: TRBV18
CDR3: CASSPDITAEAFF

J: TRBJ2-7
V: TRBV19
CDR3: CASSDPSGPTSYEQYF

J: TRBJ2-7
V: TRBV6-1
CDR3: CASSPGGAFYEQYF

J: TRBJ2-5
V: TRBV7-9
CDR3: CASSLDPGRETQYF

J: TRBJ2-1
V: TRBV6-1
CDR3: CASSDWSSGTNEQFF

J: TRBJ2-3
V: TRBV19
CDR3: CAVTSLGDTQYF

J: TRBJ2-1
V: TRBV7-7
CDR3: CASSLAGGFDNEQFF

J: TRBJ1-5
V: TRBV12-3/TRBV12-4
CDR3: CTSRGPGTEYYSNQPQHF

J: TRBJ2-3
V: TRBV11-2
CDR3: CASSLDGTSDTQYF

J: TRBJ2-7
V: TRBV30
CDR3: CACRGAYEQYF

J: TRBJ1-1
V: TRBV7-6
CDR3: CASSLELRRGLMNTEAFF

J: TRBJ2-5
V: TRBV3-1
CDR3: CASSQDRREETQYF

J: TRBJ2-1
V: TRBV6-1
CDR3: CSSAGGQLNEQFF

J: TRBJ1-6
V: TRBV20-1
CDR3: CSAGQGAKNSPLHF

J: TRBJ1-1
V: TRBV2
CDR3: CASSVIRANTEAFF

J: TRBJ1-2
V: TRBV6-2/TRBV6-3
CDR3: CASSYTDANGNTF

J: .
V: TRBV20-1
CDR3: CSASTSGAVTYYEQFF

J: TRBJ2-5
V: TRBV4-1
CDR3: CASSHLVGKGPPGETQYF

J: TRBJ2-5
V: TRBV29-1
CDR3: CSGGTGMETQYF

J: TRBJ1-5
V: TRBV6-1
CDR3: CASSRRGDSNQPQHF

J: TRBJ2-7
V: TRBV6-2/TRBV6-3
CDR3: CASSYGQSAYEQYF

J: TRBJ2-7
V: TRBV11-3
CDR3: CASSFRSPGTGVYEQYF

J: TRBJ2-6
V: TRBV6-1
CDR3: CASRPQGAGANVLTF

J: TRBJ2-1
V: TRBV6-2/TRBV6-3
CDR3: CASSRPSTGGAYNEQFF

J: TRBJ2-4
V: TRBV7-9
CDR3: CASRPTGDDIQYF

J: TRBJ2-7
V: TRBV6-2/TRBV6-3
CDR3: CASSYPDEQYF

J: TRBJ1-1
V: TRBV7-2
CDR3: CASSLKGAAAAEAFF

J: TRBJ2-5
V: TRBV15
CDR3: CATSRVPGLQYQETQYF

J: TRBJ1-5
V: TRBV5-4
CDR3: CASSPDLGPNQPQHF

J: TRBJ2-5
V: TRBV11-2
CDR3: CASSLVLAVQETQYF

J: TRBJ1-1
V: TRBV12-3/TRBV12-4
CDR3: CASSLGVGVVNTEAFF

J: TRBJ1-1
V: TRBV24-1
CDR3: CDTSDSRTENTEAFF

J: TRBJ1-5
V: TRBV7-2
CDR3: CASSRGADQPQHF

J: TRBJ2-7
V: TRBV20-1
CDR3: CSARDWDSTYEQYF

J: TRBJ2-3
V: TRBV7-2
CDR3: CASSLQIYTDTQYF

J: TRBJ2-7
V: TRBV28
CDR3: CASSLPMDRSSYEQYF

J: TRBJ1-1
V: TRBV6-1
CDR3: CANSQGQRWSFF

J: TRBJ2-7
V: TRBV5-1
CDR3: CASSWADTSTYEQYF

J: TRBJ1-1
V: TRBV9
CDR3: CASSLGVDGRNTEAFF

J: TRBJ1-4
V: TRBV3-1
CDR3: CASSQEPTNEKLFF

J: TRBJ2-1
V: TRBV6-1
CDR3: CASSLRPMWFF

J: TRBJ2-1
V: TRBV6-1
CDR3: CASTEGAGRRSEQFF

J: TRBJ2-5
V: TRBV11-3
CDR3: CASGLAAGWESQYF

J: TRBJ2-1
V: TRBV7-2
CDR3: CAGSARHRSYNEQFF

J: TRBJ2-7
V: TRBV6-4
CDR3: CASSDSEYYEQYF

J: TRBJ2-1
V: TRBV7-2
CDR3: CASSLGGTVNEQFF

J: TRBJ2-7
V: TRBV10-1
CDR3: CASSEGGSSSYEQYF

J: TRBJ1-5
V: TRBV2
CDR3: CASSTGMNQPQHF

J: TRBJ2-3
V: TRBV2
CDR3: CASSVMGVTDTQYF

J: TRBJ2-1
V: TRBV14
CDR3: CASSTILAGGRNEQFF

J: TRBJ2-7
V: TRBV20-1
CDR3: CSSSWYLSYEHYF

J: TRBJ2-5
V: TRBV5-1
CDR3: CASSLRQLQETQYF

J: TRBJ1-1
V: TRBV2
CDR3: CASSLIQVSDTEAFF

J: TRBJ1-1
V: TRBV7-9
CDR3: CASSLGAGVNTEAFF

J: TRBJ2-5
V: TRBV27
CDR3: CASSFVGSNKQYF

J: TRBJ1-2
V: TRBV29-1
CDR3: CSVGELNYGYTF